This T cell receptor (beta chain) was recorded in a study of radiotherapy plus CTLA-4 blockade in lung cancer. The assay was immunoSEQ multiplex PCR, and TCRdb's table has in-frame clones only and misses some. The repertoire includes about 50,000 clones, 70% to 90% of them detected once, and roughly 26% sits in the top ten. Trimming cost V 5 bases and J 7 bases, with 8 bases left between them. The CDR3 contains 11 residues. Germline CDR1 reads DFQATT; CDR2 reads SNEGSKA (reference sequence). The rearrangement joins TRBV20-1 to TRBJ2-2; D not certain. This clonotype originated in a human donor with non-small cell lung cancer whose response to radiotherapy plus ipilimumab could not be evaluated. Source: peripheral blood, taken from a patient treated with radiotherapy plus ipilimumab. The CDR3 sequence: CSARRVGELFF. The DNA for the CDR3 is TGCAGTGCTCGTCGAGTCGGGGAGCTGTTTTTT.